This T cell receptor (beta chain) was sequenced in a study of T cells in Graves' hyperthyroidism and ophthalmopathy. Study-level findings and limits: Most thyroid-expanded clonotypes above 0.001 were also found in blood.

V lost 7 bases and J 7 bases, leaving 8 bases between the germline ends. CDR1 is MNHEY, CDR2 SVGEGT, per germline. CDR3 length: 11 residues. RNA transcripts gave rise to amplified TCR beta CDR3 regions. When the TCR CDR3 underwent first-round RT-PCR, the HTBI primer set was used. Each CDR3 protein gets one entry after TCRdb re-called the multiplex PCR reads with MiXCR. Of about 480,000 distinct CDR3 sequences in the sample, approximately 15% were seen once. Thyroid ultrasound, orbital computed tomography, clinical symptoms, and serum thyroxine and TRAb underpinned diagnoses. 9 to 10 ml fresh peripheral blood yielded the PBMCs. This clonotype was picked up many times. What it binds is not known. Given a much more abundant clone one base away, this may be a read error.

Input material: blood. The chain is built from TRBV6-2 or TRBV6-3 and TRBJ2-1; no clear D. This TCR came from a woman aged 18 to 35 with Graves' hyperthyroidism. CDR3 nucleotides: TGTGCCAGCAACTTGGGGAATGAGCAGTTCTTC. As protein: CASNLGNEQFF.